Below, 19 T cell receptor beta chains from the same sample are listed, as sequenced in a study of T cell repertoires in aging, cancer and after chemotherapy. Rearranged V-D-J TRB sequences were amplified with a mixed TRB-A/B primer pool. TCRdb fed the multiplex PCR reads into MiXCR, producing one record per CDR3 protein. The profile covers some 9,900 distinct CDR3 sequences, with approximately 30% appearing a single time and approximately 3.5% taken by the ten largest. Amplification of TCR beta used genomic DNA extracted from peripheral blood. Material for sequencing was blood. The receptors were gathered from a human donor in good health.

This chain connects TRBV4-3 to TRBJ1-1, with D possibly being TRBD1 (6 bases). The length of the CDR3 is 14 residues. Between the trimmed V and J ends, which lost 2 bases and 6 bases, there was a span of 13 bases. Germline V CDR1 and CDR2: LGHNA, YSLEER. The CDR3 spells CASSQIQGGPEAFF. In DNA, the CDR3 is TGCGCCAGCAGCCAAATACAGGGTGGCCCTGAAGCTTTCTTT.

This clonotype was found a few times. The rearrangement uses TRBV7-2 and TRBJ1-5; D gene ambiguous. The CDR3 contains 17 residues. Germline CDR1 SGHTA, CDR2 FQGNSA. V shed 3 bases and J shed 2 bases, with 17 bases lying between them. CDR3 nucleotides: TGTGCCAGCAGCTTCTCAAGCCAGATCCTTGGCAATCAGCCCCAGCATTTT. It translates to CASSFSSQILGNQPQHF.

The CDR3 nucleotides are TGTGCCAGCAGTTTTATCGGGGAGCTGTTTTTT. This translates into CASSFIGELFF. The chain joins TRBV12-3 or TRBV12-4 to TRBJ2-2; D is uncertain. The CDR3 covers 11 residues. V was shortened by 3 bases and J by 7 bases, with 3 bases between the two germline ends.

The chain is built from TRBV6-5 and TRBJ2-7; 8 bases are a match to TRBD1. V shed 6 bases, J shed 3 bases, and the junction held 7 bases outside the gene matches. The CDR3 runs to 14 residues. In germline, CDR1 is MNHEY, CDR2 SVGAGI. This chain's CDR3 is CASSPTGALYEQYV. CDR3 DNA sequence: TGTGCCAGCAGCCCGACAGGGGCCCTCTACGAGCAGTACGTC.

The chain joins TRBV6-5 to TRBJ1-5, with 8 bases fitting TRBD1. This CDR3 is built from 15 residues. V shed 5 bases and J 3 bases; nucleotides not matched to a gene: 6. The germline gives CDR1 MNHEY, CDR2 SVGAGI. CDR3 protein: CASSRTGSPNQPQHF. Written as DNA, the CDR3 is TGTGCCAGCAGTAGGACAGGGAGCCCCAATCAGCCCCAGCATTTT.

This clonotype was counted between two and nine times. V and J are TRBV6-7 and TRBJ2-5; possible D gene TRBD1, 7 bases. TRBV6-7 is an ORF; its function is uncertain. The CDR3 contains 18 residues. V gave up 6 bases and J gave up 2 bases, with 25 bases separating them. CDR3: CASSSWTLMRGQQETQYF. In nucleotides, the CDR3 is TGTGCCAGCAGCTCATGGACCCTAATGCGGGGACAGCAAGAGACCCAGTACTTC.

This clonotype was recorded only once. The junction and the germline gene differ at one end; a read error may be behind it. The chain uses TRBV5-1 and TRBJ2-2, with D tentatively TRBD1 or TRBD2 (6 bases each). The CDR3 totals 15 residues. Germline V gene sequence: CDR1 SGHRS, CDR2 YFSETQ. The CDR3 region has the DNA TGTGCCAGCAGCCAAGATTGGGGGGCCGCCGGGGAGCTGTTTTTT. As protein: CASSQDWGAAGELFF.

This clonotype was observed a few times. This chain uses TRBV5-5 with TRBJ1-1; D is uncertain. Between the trimmed V and J ends, which lost 0 bases and 6 bases, there was a span of 6 bases. Germline CDR1 SGHKS, CDR2 YYEKEE (reference sequence). The CDR3 consists of 12 residues. The CDR3 coding sequence is TGTGCCAGCAGCTTGGCTCCCCCTGAAGCTTTCTTT. Translating it yields CASSLAPPEAFF.

By sample share, this clonotype is medium-sized. V gene TRBV29-1 combines with J gene TRBJ1-4; maybe TRBD1 (5 bases). V was shortened by 2 bases and J by 6 bases, with 13 bases between the two germline ends. CDR1 SQVTM and CDR2 ANQGSEA come from the germline V gene. This CDR3 is 14 amino acids long. The CDR3 region is CSVETGHLDEKLFF. The DNA for the CDR3 is TGCAGCGTTGAAACGGGGCACTTAGATGAAAAACTGTTTTTT.

The genes are TRBV4-2 and TRBJ1-1, with a weak D call TRBD1 (6 bases). Germline V gene data show CDR1 as LGHNA and CDR2 as YNFKEQ. The ends were cut back, 1 base at V and 0 bases at J, with 9 bases in the middle. CDR3 length: 15 amino acids. The CDR3 is CASSQGQDLNTEAFF. The CDR3 nucleotides read TGTGCCAGCAGCCAAGGACAGGACTTGAACACTGAAGCTTTCTTT.

In this sample, this clonotype is medium-sized. This chain joins TRBV29-1 and TRBJ1-2; no clear D gene. Per the germline V gene, CDR1 is SQVTM and CDR2 is ANQGSEA. The CDR3 loop spans 11 amino acids. Trimming removed 3 bases at V and 7 bases at J, with 9 bases between. In DNA form, the CDR3 reads TGCAGCGTTGACTTCCGGGCTGGCTACACCTTC. Translated, it gives CSVDFRAGYTF.

In its sample, this clonotype ranks as medium-sized. V and J are TRBV7-9 and TRBJ2-7; 8 bases line up with TRBD1. Per the germline V gene, CDR1 is SEHNR and CDR2 is FQNEAQ (reference sequence). This CDR3 is built from 13 residues. The junction had 6 bases not matched to a gene; V was cut back by 8 bases and J by 3 bases. In DNA, the CDR3 is TGTGCCAGCTCCCCCGGGACAGGCTACGAGCAGTACGTC. Residues: CASSPGTGYEQYV.

This clonotype qualifies as medium-sized. The rearrangement links TRBV6-5 to TRBJ1-2; D is possibly TRBD1 (5 bases). The CDR3 sequence is 13 residues long. Germline V gene sequence: CDR1 MNHEY, CDR2 SVGAGI. V dropped 5 bases and J dropped 6 bases, with 13 bases sitting between them. The DNA for the CDR3 is TGTGCCAGCAGTGCTGGACATATCAATGGCTACACCTTC. It translates to CASSAGHINGYTF.

This clonotype was counted only a few times. The chain recombines TRBV19 with TRBJ2-1, with D possibly being TRBD1 (5 bases). The CDR3 is 13 amino acids. V lost 6 bases and J 8 bases, leaving 14 bases between the germline ends. Germline V lookup: CDR1 LNHDA, CDR2 SQIVND (reference sequence). CDR3: CASSAFGAYEQFF. CDR3 nucleotides: TGTGCCAGTAGCGCTTTTGGGGCCTATGAGCAGTTCTTC.

This chain links TRBV29-1 with TRBJ1-1; tentatively, D is TRBD1 (6 bases). CDR3 length: 12 residues. V lost 4 bases and J 7 bases, leaving 13 bases between the germline ends. CDR1 and CDR2 (germline): SQVTM, ANQGSEA. The CDR3 DNA sequence: TGCAGCGTTGGAAGGGGGGACAATGAAGCTTTCTTT. This encodes CSVGRGDNEAFF.

This clonotype appeared a few times. The chain is built from TRBV20-1 and TRBJ2-7; the match to TRBD1 covers 9 bases. With 4 bases clipped from V and 2 bases from J, the junction kept 3 bases outside the gene matches. The germline CDR1 and CDR2 sequences are DFQATT and SNEGSKA (reference sequence). The CDR3 is 13 amino acids. CDR3 protein: CSANTGGPYEQYF. Here the CDR3 DNA reads TGCAGTGCTAATACAGGGGGCCCCTACGAGCAGTACTTC.

The gene calls are TRBV20-1 and TRBJ2-3; TRBD2 matches 7 bases. CDR3 length: 14 residues. The germline V gene encodes CDR1 DFQATT and CDR2 SNEGSKA (reference sequence). The junction had 1 base not matched to a gene; V was cut back by 0 bases and J by 1 base. The CDR3, as DNA: TGCAGTGCTAGAGAAAGCGGGGGCACAGATACGCAGTATTTT. Protein product: CSARESGGTDTQYF.

The chain employs TRBV7-2 and TRBJ1-4; D may be TRBD1 (5 bases). The germline V gene encodes CDR1 SGHTA and CDR2 FQGNSA. The CDR3 loop spans 15 amino acids. V lost 1 base and J lost 5, with 11 bases in between. Here the CDR3 DNA reads TGTGCCAGCAGCTTAGTTACAGGAGCGAATGAAAAACTGTTTTTT. The encoded protein is CASSLVTGANEKLFF. Supplemented by reference TRBV7-2 and TRBJ1-4, the full variable domain reads GAGVSQSPSNKVTEKGKDVELRCDPISGHTALYWYRQSLGQGLEFLIYFQGNSAPDKSGLPSDRFSAERTGGSVSTLTIQRTQQEDSAVYLCASSLVTGANEKLFFGSGTQLSVL.

This clonotype is categorized as medium-sized (0.01 to 0.1%). CDR3 DNA sequence: TGTGCCAGCAGCTTAGGCTCGCCAGGAGATAATTCACCCCTCCACTTT. Translation: CASSLGSPGDNSPLHF. The V gene is TRBV7-2, the J gene TRBJ1-6; no firm D call. CDR1 is SGHTA and CDR2 is FQGNSA in the germline V gene. V dropped 1 base and J dropped 5 bases, with 12 bases sitting between them. The CDR3 sequence is 16 residues long.